Included here is one T cell receptor beta chain sequence, with context. Its cognate antigen has yet to be identified. Per-nucleotide qualities are absent, and no much larger clonotype sits a single base away. RNA was extracted using the RNeasy kit, and roughly 0.5 to 1 ug of the RNA was reverse transcribed with random hexamers. The immunoSEQ multiplex PCR assay, which covers 54 Vbeta and 13 Jbeta segments, was used to amplify TCR beta CDR3 regions. PCR amplification bias was corrected using a synthetic template baseline for primer optimization and computational correction. On the study's bioinformatics: Reads were annotated to V, D and J genes per IMGT and analyzed with immunoSEQ Analyzer, keeping only productive sequences. Clonality was computed as one minus Shannon entropy normalized by log2 of the number of productive unique sequences. For each patient and control, public and private clones were evaluated within the 100 most prevalent clones. Clones were defined as Susac-specific if absent from the healthy and MS cohorts, from 1052 published viral clones and from other ImmuneACCESS disease sequences. TCRdb cleaned the public reads at Q25 with fastp, built clones with MiXCR and kept in-frame beta chains. Every distinct CDR3 protein forms one entry, paired with its most common genes and DNA. The V and J calls and clone size are TCRdb's, not the authors'. The sample table contains some 450,000 distinct CDR3 sequences; only one count was recorded for 75% to 90% of them. The ten biggest clones cover about 0.12% of the sample.

The sample belongs to a study of CD8 T cells in Susac syndrome (dated by TCRdb to between 2018 and 2021). Looking at the study overall: Whether CD8+ T cell activation and differentiation in Susac syndrome was antigen driven was tested using repertoire sequencing. The clonality of the CD8+ T cell repertoire was compared across approximately 12 healthy donors, 14 Susac syndrome patients and fewer than 16 multiple sclerosis patients. Overall study results and their limits: The TCR sequencing and HLA analysis was acknowledged to have included a relatively small number of individuals.

High-throughput TCR beta sequencing profiled peripheral blood CD8+ and CD4+ T cells from healthy donors, Susac syndrome patients and multiple sclerosis patients. Multiple sclerosis controls were treatment-naive patients with stable or active relapsing-remitting disease fulfilling revised McDonald criteria. Bulk CD8+ and CD4+ T cells were purified by magnetic negative isolation, while CD8+ TEMRA cells were enriched using FACS. Blood was drawn into EDTA tubes, processed within 24 hours, and PBMCs were isolated by density gradient centrifugation. PBMCs intended for TCR sequencing were cryopreserved in liquid nitrogen and were subsequently thawed in a 37 degrees C water bath. The sorted or isolated CD4+, CD8+ and CD8+ TEMRA cells reached a purity of at least 90%. Its CDR3 holds 14 amino acids, cysteine through phenylalanine. Of all the DNA, just the CDR3 is kept, 42 bases in frame from base 1. Via the germline V gene (reference sequence), CDR1 is LNHDA and CDR2 SQIVND. Trimmed from V: 5 bases; trimmed from J: 10 bases; junction bases lacking a gene match: 9.

This TCR was recovered from a human donor with multiple sclerosis. The rearranged chain carries TRBV19 and TRBJ2-1; 9 of the junction bases match TRBD2. Sequencing input: CD8+ T cells from PBMCs. The CDR3 protein: CASSVGTSTNEQFF. The nucleotides read TGTGCCAGTAGTGTGGGGACTAGCACGAACGAGCAGTTCTTC.